The 8 T cell receptor beta chains below were found in one sample sequenced in a study of blood T cell repertoires in COVID-19. The repertoire was sequenced with immunoSEQ multiplex PCR; TCRdb's copy has only in-frame clones and lacks some. The sample has hundreds of thousands of clones; 80% to 90% are singletons. Sequenced material: peripheral blood. Receptors originate from a woman between 50 and 59 years old with COVID-19, enrolled during active disease.

The V call is TRBV2, the J call TRBJ1-1; the D gene is possibly TRBD1 (5 bases). Germline V CDR1 and CDR2: SNHLY, FYNNEI. The CDR3 length is 14 residues. Trimming pared 4 bases from V and 7 bases from J, leaving 16 bases between. Here the CDR3 DNA reads TGTGCCAGCAGTGGAGAATTGGGGGGGAGTGAAGCTTTCTTT. Protein: CASSGELGGSEAFF. Based on the CDR3 plus reference TRBV2 and TRBJ1-1, the full variable domain is EPEVTQTPSHQVTQMGQEVILRCVPISNHLYFYWYRQILGQKVEFLVSFYNNEISEKSEIFDDQFSVERPDGSNFTLKIRSTKLEDSAMYFCASSGELGGSEAFFGQGTRLTVV.

The CDR3 is CASRNTPGLVSDTQYF. The CDR3 DNA reads TGTGCCAGCAGAAATACTCCGGGACTAGTTTCAGATACGCAGTATTTT. The chain has TRBV2 and TRBJ2-3; 8 positions agree with TRBD2. CDR1 and CDR2 (germline): SNHLY, FYNNEI. V lost 6 bases to trimming and J lost 4 bases; unmatched junction nucleotides: 12. The CDR3 length is 16 residues.

The rearrangement joins TRBV18 to TRBJ2-7; the match to TRBD2 covers 11 bases. This CDR3 spans 17 amino acids. Germline values: CDR1 KGHSH, CDR2 LQKENI. J was trimmed by 0 bases and V by 6 bases; bases with no gene match: 10. CDR3 loop: CASSRLSGRAFSYEQYF. The CDR3 DNA follows: TGTGCCAGCTCCCGGCTTAGCGGGAGGGCCTTCTCCTACGAGCAGTACTTC.

This clone has only a few counts. The chain carries TRBV6-6 and TRBJ2-1; 8 positions match TRBD2. Germline CDR1 and CDR2: MNHNY and SVGAGI (reference sequence). CDR3 length equals 16 residues. Unmatched junction bases numbered 12, after V lost 3 bases and J lost 8 bases. In DNA, the CDR3 is TGTGCCAGCAGTTATATATTGAGCGGGAGATCGGATGAGCAGTTCTTC. It codes for CASSYILSGRSDEQFF.

The DNA of the CDR3 is TGCGCCAGCAACAGAGACGGGAGCTCCTATAATTCACCCCTCCACTTT. The encoded protein is CASNRDGSSYNSPLHF. The rearrangement uses TRBV10-2 and TRBJ1-6; D is unclear. CDR1 is WSHSY, CDR2 SAAADI, per germline. The CDR3 loop spans 16 amino acids. The V end was cut by 7 bases, the J end by 0 bases, with 13 bases between.

V usage is TRBV5-5 and J usage is TRBJ2-5; tentative D call: TRBD2 (5 bases). Trimming shortened V by 3 bases and J by 4 bases, and 10 bases separated the two germline ends. Germline loops: CDR1 SGHKS, CDR2 YYEKEE (reference sequence). The CDR3 has 13 residues. CDR3 sequence (DNA): TGTGCCAGCAGCTCGGGGTGGGTAGAGACCCAGTACTTC. Its translation: CASSSGWVETQYF.

This clone was observed at least ten times. The rearrangement uses TRBV7-2 and TRBJ2-7; the match to TRBD2 covers 10 bases. Germline values: CDR1 SGHTA, CDR2 FQGNSA. The J segment lost 5 bases and the V segment lost 5 bases, leaving 12 bases of the junction unmatched. The CDR3 is 16 residues long. CDR3 bases: TGTGCCAGCAGCCCCCAAGGGGGACTAGCGTTCAACGAGCAGTACTTC. Its protein is CASSPQGGLAFNEQYF.

The V and J genes are TRBV5-1 and TRBJ1-1; D unresolved. Germline values: CDR1 SGHRS, CDR2 YFSETQ. Trimming removed 7 bases from V and 2 bases from J, with 15 bases in between. The CDR3 runs to 14 residues. CDR3 amino acids: CASAIGGSNTEAFF. CDR3 sequence (DNA): TGCGCCAGCGCCATTGGTGGGAGTAACACTGAAGCTTTCTTT.